These T cell receptor beta chains were read from a single sample in a study of blood T cells in healthy people across ages. Each CDR3 protein gets one entry after TCRdb re-called the 5' RACE reads with MiXCR. The sample comprises about 580,000 distinct CDR3 sequences, 47% of which are singletons, and around 25% rests with the top ten. Material for sequencing was blood. These receptors all come from an elderly man in good health. Each CDR3 is given with its conserved first and last residue. D genes are given only for firm matches. Clone size is stated in some rows and not others, as once, few, many or a class when expanded.

d_gene	v_gene	abundance	j_gene	CDR3nt	CDR3aa
TRBD2	TRBV3-1	-	TRBJ2-3	TGTGCCAGCAGCCAAAGCGGGGCTAGCACAGATACGCAGTATTTT	CASSQSGASTDTQYF
-	TRBV6-5	many	TRBJ1-5	TGTGCCAGCAGTTACGGGGCGGGGAACAATCAGCCCCAGCATTTT	CASSYGAGNNQPQHF
-	TRBV20-1	few	TRBJ1-1	TGCAGTGCTCTGAACAGGGCCCCTGAAGCTTTCTTT	CSALNRAPEAFF
-	TRBV20-1	-	TRBJ1-5	TGCAGTGCTAGGGAGGGGGGGGTGAATCAGCCCCAGCATTTT	CSAREGGVNQPQHF
-	TRBV27	-	TRBJ1-3	TGTGCCAGCAGTTTACGTGGTACCCTATACTCTGGAAACACCATATATTTT	CASSLRGTLYSGNTIYF
-	TRBV9	few	TRBJ1-2	TGTGCCAGCAGCGTAGTGCCGACTACAGGGCTCTATGGCTACACCTTC	CASSVVPTTGLYGYTF
TRBD1	TRBV7-9	-	TRBJ2-2	TGTGTCAGCAGTTTCCGACAGGGTGTTAACACCGGGGAGCTGTTTTTT	CVSSFRQGVNTGELFF
-	TRBV2	-	TRBJ2-3	TGTGCCAGCACGCGACAGACCGCAGATACGCAGTATTTT	CASTRQTADTQYF
TRBD2	TRBV5-1	-	TRBJ2-1	TGCGCCAGCAGGTCTGAGCGGGGGGGCTTGTTCTTC	CASRSERGGLFF
-	TRBV27	-	TRBJ2-7	TGTGCCAGCAGTTCAGACAGAAAAAATACCTACGAGCAGTACTTC	CASSSDRKNTYEQYF
-	TRBV7-3	-	TRBJ2-1	TGTGCCAGCAGCTTAGGAGGCGGAGGTTACAATGAGCAGTTCTTC	CASSLGGGGYNEQFF
-	TRBV20-1	few	TRBJ2-7	TGCAGTGCTAGTGTGGACGGGAACTCCTACGAGCAGTACTTC	CSASVDGNSYEQYF
TRBD2	TRBV7-2	-	TRBJ2-5	TGTGCCAGCAGCTCTCGACAGGGACTAGCGCGCTACAATGAGCAGTACTTC	CASSSRQGLARYNEQYF
TRBD2	TRBV7-2	many	TRBJ2-3	TGTGCCAGCAGACCCCCGGGACTAGGACCAGATACGCAGTATTTT	CASRPPGLGPDTQYF
TRBD2	TRBV3-1	few	TRBJ2-7	TGTGCCACCTCGGATGTAGCGGGGAGAGGGACTTTTGGAGAGCAGTACTTC	CATSDVAGRGTFGEQYF
-	TRBV6-6	many	TRBJ2-7	TGTGCCAGCAGCCGCTACCACGAGCAGTACTTC	CASSRYHEQYF
-	TRBV10-3	-	TRBJ1-2	TGTGCCATCAGTGGCAGGTACGACTACACCTTC	CAISGRYDYTF
TRBD2	TRBV7-2	-	TRBJ2-4	TGTGCCAGCAGCCCCCTTGGGGGGGGCAAAAACATTCAGTACTTC	CASSPLGGGKNIQYF
TRBD2	TRBV7-2	-	TRBJ2-3	TGTGCCAGCAGCTTAGTAGCGGGACTGTCGGCACATACGCAGTATTTT	CASSLVAGLSAHTQYF
-	TRBV7-9	-	TRBJ2-1	TGTGCCAGCAGCTTACCCGCGGGGACTGAGCAGTTCTTC	CASSLPAGTEQFF
-	TRBV20-1	-	TRBJ2-7	TGCAGTGCTCCCTTCCCTCTGATTTTCTCCTACGAGCAGTACTTC	CSAPFPLIFSYEQYF
TRBD1	TRBV27	few	TRBJ2-1	TGTGCCAGCAATCCCGACAGGGCTGTGAATGAGCAGTTCTTC	CASNPDRAVNEQFF
-	TRBV4-3	-	TRBJ2-1	TGCGCCAGCAGCCAAGGAACGGCAGAGAAGGGTGGACGCAATGAGCAGTTCTTC	CASSQGTAEKGGRNEQFF
TRBD1	TRBV12-3/TRBV12-4	-	TRBJ1-6	TGTGCCAGCAGTTTGGGGACAGGGGTGTCACCCCTCCACTTT	CASSLGTGVSPLHF
-	TRBV20-1	-	TRBJ2-7	TGCAGTGCTAGAGCCCGCTCCGGTTACAATGAGCAGTACTTC	CSARARSGYNEQYF
TRBD2	TRBV6-5	few	TRBJ2-3	TGTGCCAGCAGAGCCCCTAGCGGGAGTCTGCGCGATACGCAGTATTTT	CASRAPSGSLRDTQYF
TRBD1	TRBV28	-	TRBJ2-5	TGTGCCTGTGGGACAGGGGGAGGGGAGACCCAGTACTTC	CACGTGGGETQYF
-	TRBV20-1	-	TRBJ2-5	TGCAGTGCTGTAGAAAGTCGGGGAAGGGAGCAGTACTTC	CSAVESRGREQYF
-	TRBV7-2	-	TRBJ1-2	TGTGCCAGCAGCTACCAAAATAACTATGGCTACACCTTC	CASSYQNNYGYTF
TRBD1	TRBV6-1	-	TRBJ1-5	TGTGCCAGCCTCTTCGGACAGGGTGGCCAGCCCCAGCATTTT	CASLFGQGGQPQHF
-	TRBV7-2	-	TRBJ1-1	TGTGCCGGCAGCTTAGGTCACTCGAACACTGAAGCTTTCTTT	CAGSLGHSNTEAFF
-	TRBV7-3	-	TRBJ2-6	TGTGCCAGCAGCCCTTTGTCCGGGAAACCTGGGGCCAACGTCCTGACTTTC	CASSPLSGKPGANVLTF
-	TRBV6-1	-	TRBJ2-5	TGTGCCAGCAGGAACGGGCTACACGGGGAGACCCAGTACTTC	CASRNGLHGETQYF
TRBD2	TRBV29-1	many	TRBJ2-3	TGCAGCGACTCCGGGACTAGAAATACGCAGTATTTT	CSDSGTRNTQYF
TRBD2	TRBV5-6	-	TRBJ2-3	TGTGCCAGCAGCTTGGCCTCACTAGCGGGAGCAACAGATACGCAGTATTTT	CASSLASLAGATDTQYF
-	TRBV5-1	few	TRBJ2-3	TGCGCCAGCAGCTTGGTTCTGGACACTTCCACAGATACGCAGTATTTT	CASSLVLDTSTDTQYF
-	TRBV5-1	-	TRBJ1-1	TGCGCCAGCAGCTTGAGGGGCAGGTGGGACACTGAAGCTTTCTTT	CASSLRGRWDTEAFF
-	TRBV7-2	-	TRBJ2-3	TGTGCCAGCAGCTTAGTCTTGGCGGGATACACAGATACGCAGTATTTT	CASSLVLAGYTDTQYF
TRBD2	TRBV29-1	-	TRBJ2-7	TGCAGCTACGGGACTAGCAATAACGAGCAGTACTTC	CSYGTSNNEQYF
-	TRBV6-6	once	TRBJ1-2	TGTGCCAGCAGTAAACTCGCAGTTAACTATGGCTACACCTTC	CASSKLAVNYGYTF
TRBD1	TRBV29-1	-	TRBJ2-1	TGCAGCGGGCAGAGGACAGGGAATAGCGAGCAGTTCTTC	CSGQRTGNSEQFF
-	TRBV27	-	TRBJ2-7	TGTGCCAGCAGTTTATTGTGGGGTGGAACCTACGAGCAGTACTTC	CASSLLWGGTYEQYF
TRBD1	TRBV20-1	-	TRBJ1-1	TGCAGTGCTAGCGACAGGGGAACCGACACTGAAGCTTTCTTT	CSASDRGTDTEAFF
TRBD1	TRBV6-2/TRBV6-3	-	TRBJ2-5	TGTGCCAGCAGTTACTCAAGGACAGGGGGCATCGAGACCCAGTACTTC	CASSYSRTGGIETQYF
TRBD1	TRBV6-1	few	TRBJ2-3	TGTGCCAGCGGGGGCCGGGACAGGCACAGAAGCACAGATACGCAGTATTTT	CASGGRDRHRSTDTQYF
TRBD1	TRBV7-8	few	TRBJ2-1	TGTGCCAGCAGCATACTCCCGGACAGGGGGCTAACGCAGTTCTTC	CASSILPDRGLTQFF
-	TRBV7-2	-	TRBJ2-1	TGTGCCAGCAGCCCTAGCTTGGGGGAATCCCAGTTCTTC	CASSPSLGESQFF
-	TRBV12-3/TRBV12-4	-	TRBJ1-5	TGTGCCAGCAGTCTGAACAGGGCCTCTTATAGCAATCAGCCCCAGCATTTT	CASSLNRASYSNQPQHF
-	TRBV3-1	few	TRBJ2-5	TGTGCCAGCAGCCAAGATAGGCGAAAGGGAGAGACCCAGTACTTC	CASSQDRRKGETQYF
-	TRBV20-1	-	TRBJ2-1	TGCAGTGCTCTTCGAGACGATGAGCAGTTCTTC	CSALRDDEQFF
TRBD2	TRBV7-9	few	TRBJ2-7	TGTGCCAGCAGCCCGGCCCGGGCAGCGGGGGATTTTTACGAGCAGTACTTC	CASSPARAAGDFYEQYF
TRBD1	TRBV6-1	-	TRBJ2-4	TGTGCCAGCAGTAAAGGGACAGGGCGAGCCAAAAACATTCAGTACTTC	CASSKGTGRAKNIQYF
-	TRBV12-3/TRBV12-4	-	TRBJ1-2	TGTGCCAGCAGTCCCGGGACTGCCCATCGCTACACCTTC	CASSPGTAHRYTF
-	TRBV7-2	few	TRBJ2-5	TGTGCCAGCAGCTTATCGCCAGTACAAGAGACCCAGTACTTC	CASSLSPVQETQYF
TRBD2	TRBV7-2	few	TRBJ2-1	TGTGCCAGCAACTTGGTCGGGGAGGGTCACAATGAGCAGTTCTTC	CASNLVGEGHNEQFF